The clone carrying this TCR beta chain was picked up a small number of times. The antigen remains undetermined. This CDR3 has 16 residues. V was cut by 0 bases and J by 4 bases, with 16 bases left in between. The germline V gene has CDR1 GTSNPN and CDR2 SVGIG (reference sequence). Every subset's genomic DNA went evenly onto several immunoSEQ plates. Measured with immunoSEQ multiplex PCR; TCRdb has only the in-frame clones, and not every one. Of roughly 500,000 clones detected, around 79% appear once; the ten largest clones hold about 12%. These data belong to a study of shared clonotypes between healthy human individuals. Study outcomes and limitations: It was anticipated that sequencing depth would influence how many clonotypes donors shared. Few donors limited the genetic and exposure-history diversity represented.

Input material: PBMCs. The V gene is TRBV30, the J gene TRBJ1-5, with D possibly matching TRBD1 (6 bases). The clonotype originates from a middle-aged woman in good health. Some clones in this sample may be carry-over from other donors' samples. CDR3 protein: CAWSVTGYRVNQPQHF. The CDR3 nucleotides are TGTGCCTGGAGTGTAACAGGGTATCGGGTGAATCAGCCCCAGCATTTT.